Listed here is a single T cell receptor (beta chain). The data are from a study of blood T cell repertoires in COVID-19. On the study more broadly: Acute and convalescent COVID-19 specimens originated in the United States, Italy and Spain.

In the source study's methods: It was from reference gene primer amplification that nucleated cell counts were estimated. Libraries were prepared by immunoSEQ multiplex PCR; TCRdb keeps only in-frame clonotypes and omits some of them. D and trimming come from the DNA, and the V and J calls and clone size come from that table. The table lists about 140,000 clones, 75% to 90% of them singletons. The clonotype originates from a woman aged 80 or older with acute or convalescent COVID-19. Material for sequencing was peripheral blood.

The CDR3 loop reads CASSLEVLAGNNEQFF. The CDR3 DNA reads TGCGCCAGCAGCTTGGAAGTACTAGCGGGGAACAATGAGCAGTTCTTC. The chain uses TRBV5-1 and TRBJ2-1; 10 nucleotides agree with TRBD2. V lost 0 bases, J lost 5 bases, and 5 bases stayed unmatched. Germline assignment: CDR1 SGHRS and CDR2 YFSETQ. The CDR3 totals 16 residues.